One T cell receptor (beta chain) is described in this entry. Its antigen is undetermined. This entry comes from a study of CD8+ T cells in alopecia areata. Treatment reported: oral pan-JAK inhibitor, 5-10 mg twice daily. PBMCs yielded sorted CD4+ and CD8+ T cells. Study conclusions and caveats: Tofacitinib produced a significant decrease in scalp clonality and in expanded CD8+ clones among the top 100. Patients shared TCRs less clearly than mice did, possibly owing to HLA. Affected scalp, especially in alopecia totalis/universalis, had a higher clonality than normal scalp did.

Extraction of RNA preceded its reverse transcription into cDNA, which served as the sequencing template. The data were produced by immunoSEQ multiplex PCR, yet TCRdb's version contains in-frame clones alone and is incomplete. The data show roughly 110,000 clones, 45% to 65% seen once. The source is a human donor with alopecia areata. Sequencing used CD4+ T cells sorted from blood, obtained at week 24, from a patient treated with tofacitinib.

The CDR3 here is CASSLGNSPLHF. The DNA for the CDR3 is TGTGCCAGCAGCTTAGGGAATTCACCCCTCCACTTT. V and J are TRBV7-9 and TRBJ1-6; D is unresolved. The germline CDR1 and CDR2 sequences are SEHNR and FQNEAQ (reference sequence). V was trimmed by 1 base and J by 7 bases, leaving 2 bases between them. The CDR3 covers 12 residues. Based on the CDR3 plus reference TRBV7-9 and TRBJ1-6, the full variable domain is DTGVSQNPRHKITKRGQNVTFRCDPISEHNRLYWYRQTLGQGPEFLTYFQNEAQLEKSRLLSDRFSAERPKGSFSTLEIQRTEQGDSAMYLCASSLGNSPLHFGNGTRLTVT.